Following are 20 T cell receptor beta chains from one sample sequenced in a study of blood T cell repertoires in COVID-19. Assay: immunoSEQ multiplex PCR; the TCRdb copy retains only in-frame clones and omits some. The data hold fewer than 250,000 clones, with around 82% observed a single time. The sequenced sample consisted of peripheral blood. These receptors all come from a woman in her 70s with acute or convalescent COVID-19.

The chain has TRBV28 and TRBJ1-3, with TRBD1 identical over 7 bases. The junction had 8 bases not matched to a gene; V was cut back by 4 bases and J by 2 bases. Germline V gene data show CDR1 as MDHEN and CDR2 as SYDVKM. The CDR3 is made up of 16 amino acids. This CDR3 is CASSWAGGKTGNTIYF. The CDR3, as DNA: TGTGCCAGCAGTTGGGCAGGGGGGAAAACTGGAAACACCATATATTTT.

In the case of this clone: The sample holds other DNA sequences that translate to the same CDR3. The chain employs TRBV5-1 and TRBJ2-3; TRBD2 matches 9 bases. The CDR3 length is 16 residues. The germline V gene has CDR1 SGHRS and CDR2 YFSETQ. V shed 0 bases, J shed 0 bases, and the junction held 2 bases outside the gene matches. In DNA, the CDR3 is TGCGCCAGCAGCTTGGTCCTAGCGGGGAGCACAGATACGCAGTATTTT. This codes for CASSLVLAGSTDTQYF. Based on the CDR3 plus reference TRBV5-1 and TRBJ2-3, the full variable domain is KAGVTQTPRYLIKTRGQQVTLSCSPISGHRSVSWYQQTPGQGLQFLFEYFSETQRNKGNFPGRFSGRQFSNSRSEMNVSTLELGDSALYLCASSLVLAGSTDTQYFGPGTRLTVL.

The rearrangement joins TRBV3-1 (or the pseudogene TRBV3-2) to TRBJ1-2, with 7 bases aligning to TRBD1. The CDR3 length is 15 residues. Germline V gives CDR1 LGHDT, CDR2 YNNKEL (reference sequence). The ends lost 3 bases at V and 2 bases at J; junction bases unmatched: 6. CDR3 region: CASSQRGQTNYGYTF. In nucleotides, the CDR3 is TGTGCCAGCAGCCAGCGGGGACAGACGAACTATGGCTACACCTTC.

The chain has TRBV4-2 and TRBJ2-2, with a weak D call TRBD1 (6 bases). Germline CDR1 is LGHNA and CDR2 is YNFKEQ. The V and J ends lost 4 bases and 3 bases respectively, with 15 bases between them. The CDR3 length is 16 residues. The CDR3 bases are TGTGCCAGCAGCCGGAGCAGTGGGGGCCACACCGGGGAGCTGTTTTTT. This translates into CASSRSSGGHTGELFF.

This clone appeared many times. V and J are TRBV10-3 and TRBJ1-3; D possibly corresponds to TRBD1 (5 bases). The V end lost 4 bases, the J end lost 8 bases, and 9 bases lay between the germline ends. Per the germline V gene, CDR1 is ENHRY and CDR2 is SYGVKD. CDR3 size: 12 residues. This chain's CDR3 is CAISAGLDTIYF. CDR3 nucleotides: TGTGCCATCAGTGCAGGGTTAGACACCATATATTTT.

The V call is TRBV7-9, the J call TRBJ1-3; D remains unclear. The CDR3 covers 16 residues. Germline V CDR1 and CDR2: SEHNR, FQNEAQ (reference sequence). The V gene lost 7 bases and the J gene lost 0 bases, with 16 bases spanning the gap. The CDR3 reads CASNPSQIFSGNTIYF. The DNA for the CDR3 is TGTGCCAGCAACCCTTCCCAGATTTTCTCTGGAAACACCATATATTTT.

The genes are TRBV27 and TRBJ1-6; D not resolved. V was pared by 6 bases and J by 9 bases, with 15 bases between. The V gene's germline CDR1 is MNHEY and CDR2 SMNVEV (reference sequence). CDR3 length: 14 amino acids. In DNA, the CDR3 is TGTGCCAGCAGCCCCGGGGAGGGTATTTCACCCCTCCACTTT. Translating it yields CASSPGEGISPLHF.

The rearrangement uses TRBV3-1 (or the pseudogene TRBV3-2) and TRBJ2-2; TRBD1 aligns across 7 bases. This CDR3 contains 16 residues. Germline trimming cut 4 bases from V and 1 base from J; bases unmatched to any gene: 6. Germline-derived CDR1 and CDR2 are LGHDT and YNNKEL (reference sequence). The CDR3 sequence: CASSLRGTENTGELFF. The DNA of the CDR3 is TGTGCCAGCAGCCTTAGGGGGACAGAGAACACCGGGGAGCTGTTTTTT.

V and J are TRBV5-1 and TRBJ2-2, with 7 bases matching TRBD1. Germline CDR1 and CDR2: SGHRS and YFSETQ. Losses at the gene ends were 7 bases for V and 0 bases for J; bases not matched to a gene: 6. The CDR3 consists of 15 residues. CDR3 region: CASEKGAPNTGELFF. CDR3 DNA: TGCGCCAGCGAAAAGGGGGCGCCGAACACCGGGGAGCTGTTTTTT.

The chain is built from TRBV9 and TRBJ2-2, with 9 bases lining up with TRBD1. This CDR3 is 16 amino acids long. V dropped 4 bases and J dropped 4; count of bases not matched to a gene: 8. Germline loops: CDR1 SGDLS, CDR2 YYNGEE. CDR3 amino acids: CASSRPGTGITGELFF. The DNA of the CDR3 is TGTGCCAGCAGCCGGCCCGGGACAGGGATCACCGGGGAGCTGTTTTTT. Full variable domain (missing parts from reference TRBV9 and TRBJ2-2): DSGVTQTPKHLITATGQRVTLRCSPRSGDLSVYWYQQSLDQGLQFLIQYYNGEERAKGNILERFSAQQFPDLHSELNLSSLELGDSALYFCASSRPGTGITGELFFGEGSRLTVL.

This clone was seen more than once but under ten times. The chain combines TRBV4-1 with TRBJ2-7; D is ambiguous. Germline CDR1 MGHRA, CDR2 YSYEKL. The CDR3 extends over 15 amino acids. Trimming cost V 0 bases and J 2 bases, with 11 bases left between them. CDR3 bases: TGCGCCAGCAGCCAAGATCACTTAGATACCTACGAGCAGTACTTC. Translating gives CASSQDHLDTYEQYF.

The chain joins TRBV4-2 to TRBJ2-3, with 9 bases that match TRBD2. CDR1 and CDR2 (germline): LGHNA, YNFKEQ. The J segment lost 4 bases and the V segment lost 1 base, leaving 6 bases of the junction unmatched. The CDR3 consists of 16 residues. Here the CDR3 DNA reads TGTGCCAGCAGCCAAGGAACGCTAGCGGGGCCAGATACGCAGTATTTT. Encoded protein: CASSQGTLAGPDTQYF.

The CDR3 DNA follows: TGTGCCAGCAGCCGGGACAGGGGGCATCAAGAGACCCAGTACTTC. It yields the protein CASSRDRGHQETQYF. The chain employs TRBV5-5 and TRBJ2-5; 12 nucleotides align to TRBD1. This CDR3 spans 15 amino acids. Germline CDR1 SGHKS, CDR2 YYEKEE (reference sequence). The J segment lost 2 bases and the V segment lost 4 bases, leaving 3 bases of the junction unmatched.

This clone was counted a few times. CDR3 coding DNA: TGTGCCAGCAGCTCCCGGGACAGGGGGCCCTACGAGCAGTACTTC. Protein product: CASSSRDRGPYEQYF. The chain recombines TRBV7-2 with TRBJ2-7; 12 bases are shared with TRBD1. The germline CDR1 and CDR2 sequences are SGHTA and FQGNSA. V shed 4 bases, J shed 2 bases, and the junction held 3 bases outside the gene matches. This CDR3 is built from 15 residues.

The chain uses TRBV18 and TRBJ2-2; TRBD1 aligns across 9 bases. Germline assignment: CDR1 KGHSH and CDR2 LQKENI. This CDR3 is built from 15 residues. V lost 3 bases, J lost 4 bases, and 3 bases stayed unmatched. CDR3 bases: TGTGCCAGCTCACCGGGACAGGGACCCACCGGGGAGCTGTTTTTT. It translates to CASSPGQGPTGELFF.

This chain joins TRBV2 and TRBJ2-7, with unresolved D. CDR1 and CDR2 (germline): SNHLY, FYNNEI. Trimming shortened V by 6 bases and J by 0 bases, and 15 bases separated the two germline ends. The CDR3 totals 15 residues. In DNA form, the CDR3 reads TGTGCCAGCAGAAGATACACGGGTAGCTCCTACGAGCAGTACTTC. Translation gives CASRRYTGSSYEQYF. Complete variable domain (other parts from reference TRBV2 and TRBJ2-7): EPEVTQTPSHQVTQMGQEVILRCVPISNHLYFYWYRQILGQKVEFLVSFYNNEISEKSEIFDDQFSVERPDGSNFTLKIRSTKLEDSAMYFCASRRYTGSSYEQYFGPGTRLTVT.

This clone was seen once. The identical CDR3 is also encoded by other nucleotide sequences in the sample. CDR3 nucleotide sequence: TGCGCCAGCAGCCAGGAGGGATCGGTCACTGAAGCTTTCTTT. Amino acids: CASSQEGSVTEAFF. The V and J genes are TRBV4-3 and TRBJ1-1; the D is unclear. V lost 3 bases and J 4 bases, leaving 12 bases between the germline ends. Germline V gives CDR1 LGHNA, CDR2 YSLEER. This CDR3 region has 14 residues.

The table lists this clone with a count of one. The chain employs TRBV24-1 and TRBJ2-3; D might be TRBD1 (5 bases). This CDR3 is built from 15 residues. Germline CDR1 reads KGHDR; CDR2 reads SFDVKD. Trimming cost V 5 bases and J 4 bases, with 15 bases left between them. The CDR3 DNA reads TGTGCCACCAGTGTGGCCAGGGAATTATCAGATACGCAGTATTTT. It translates to CATSVARELSDTQYF.

This chain uses TRBV6-6 with TRBJ2-7; TRBD1 is a possible D gene (5 bases). V gave up 5 bases and J gave up 2 bases, with 10 bases separating them. This CDR3 is 13 amino acids long. Germline lookup yields CDR1 MNHNY and CDR2 SVGAGI (reference sequence). CDR3 nucleotide sequence: TGTGCCAGCAGTGAGCAGGGAACCTACGAGCAGTACTTC. This encodes CASSEQGTYEQYF.

The chain links TRBV5-1 to TRBJ1-1; 7 nucleotides agree with TRBD1. In germline, CDR1 is SGHRS, CDR2 YFSETQ. V lost 4 bases, J lost 2 bases, and 8 bases stayed unmatched. The length of the CDR3 is 15 residues. The CDR3 loop reads CASSITGQFNTEAFF. In DNA, the CDR3 is TGCGCCAGCAGCATCACGGGACAGTTTAACACTGAAGCTTTCTTT.